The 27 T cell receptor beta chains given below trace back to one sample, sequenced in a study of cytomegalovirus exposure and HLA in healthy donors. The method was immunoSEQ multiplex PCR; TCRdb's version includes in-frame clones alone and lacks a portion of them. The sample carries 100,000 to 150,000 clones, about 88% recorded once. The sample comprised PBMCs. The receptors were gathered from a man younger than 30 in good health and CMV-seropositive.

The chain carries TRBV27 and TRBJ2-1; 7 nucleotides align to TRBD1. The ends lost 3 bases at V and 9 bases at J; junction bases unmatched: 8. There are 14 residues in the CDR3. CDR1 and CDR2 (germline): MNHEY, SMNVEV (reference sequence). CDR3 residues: CASSLTGSGVEQFF. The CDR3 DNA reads TGTGCCAGCAGTTTGACAGGGTCTGGGGTTGAGCAGTTCTTC.

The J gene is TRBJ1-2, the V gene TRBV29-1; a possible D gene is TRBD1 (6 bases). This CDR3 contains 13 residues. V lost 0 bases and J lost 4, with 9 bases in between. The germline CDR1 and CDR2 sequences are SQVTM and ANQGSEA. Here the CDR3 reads CSVEDPGAYGYTF. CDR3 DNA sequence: TGCAGCGTTGAAGATCCAGGGGCCTATGGCTACACCTTC.

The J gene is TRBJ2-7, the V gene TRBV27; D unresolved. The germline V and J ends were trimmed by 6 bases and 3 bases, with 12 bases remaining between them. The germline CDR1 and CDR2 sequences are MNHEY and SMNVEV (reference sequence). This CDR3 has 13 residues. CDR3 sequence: CASSRDMNYEQYF. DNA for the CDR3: TGTGCCAGCAGCAGAGACATGAACTACGAGCAGTACTTC.

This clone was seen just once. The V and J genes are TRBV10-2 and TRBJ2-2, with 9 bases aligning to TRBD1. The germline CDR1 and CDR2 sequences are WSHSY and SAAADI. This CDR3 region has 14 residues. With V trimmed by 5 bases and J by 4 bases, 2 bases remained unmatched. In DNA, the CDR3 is TGCGCCAGCAGTAAGACAGGGGGCACCGGGGAGCTGTTTTTT. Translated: CASSKTGGTGELFF.

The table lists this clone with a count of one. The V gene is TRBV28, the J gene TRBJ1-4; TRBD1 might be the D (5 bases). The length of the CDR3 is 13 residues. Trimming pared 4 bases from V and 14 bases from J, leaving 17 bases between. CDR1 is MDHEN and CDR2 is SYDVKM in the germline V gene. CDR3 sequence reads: CASSSLDSPVLFF. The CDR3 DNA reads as TGTGCCAGCAGTTCCCTTGACAGCCCTGTGCTGTTTTTT.

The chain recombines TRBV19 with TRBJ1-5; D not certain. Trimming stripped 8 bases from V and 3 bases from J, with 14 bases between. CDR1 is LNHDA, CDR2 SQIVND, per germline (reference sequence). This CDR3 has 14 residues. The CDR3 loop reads CASRRAGINQPQHF. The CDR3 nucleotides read TGTGCCAGTCGTAGGGCGGGGATCAATCAGCCCCAGCATTTT.

The CDR3: CSWTGGYEQYF. DNA for the CDR3: TGCAGTTGGACAGGGGGTTACGAGCAGTACTTC. This chain uses TRBV20-1 with TRBJ2-7, with 10 bases that match TRBD1. J lost 4 bases, V lost 8 bases, and 2 bases had no gene match. Germline-derived CDR1 and CDR2 are DFQATT and SNEGSKA (reference sequence). The CDR3 spans 11 residues.

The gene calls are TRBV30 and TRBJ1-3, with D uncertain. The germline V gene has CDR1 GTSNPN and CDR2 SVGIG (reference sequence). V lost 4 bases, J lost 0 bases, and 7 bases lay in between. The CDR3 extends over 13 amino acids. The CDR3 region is CAWTHNSGNTIYF. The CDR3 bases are TGTGCCTGGACCCACAACTCTGGAAACACCATATATTTT.

The CDR3 sequence is CASSLGTSAVSTDTQYF. As DNA, the CDR3 is TGTGCCAGCTCCTTAGGGACTAGCGCAGTTAGCACAGATACGCAGTATTTT. The V gene is TRBV18, the J gene TRBJ2-3; 10 positions match TRBD2. CDR3 size: 17 residues. CDR1 and CDR2 (germline): KGHSH, LQKENI. The V gene end was trimmed by 6 bases and the J gene end by 0 bases; junction bases not matched to a gene: 9. Filled out from reference TRBV18 and TRBJ2-3, the complete variable domain reads NAGVMQNPRHLVRRRGQEARLRCSPMKGHSHVYWYRQLPEEGLKFMVYLQKENIIDESGMPKERFSAEFPKEGPSILRIQQVVRGDSAAYFCASSLGTSAVSTDTQYFGPGTRLTVL.

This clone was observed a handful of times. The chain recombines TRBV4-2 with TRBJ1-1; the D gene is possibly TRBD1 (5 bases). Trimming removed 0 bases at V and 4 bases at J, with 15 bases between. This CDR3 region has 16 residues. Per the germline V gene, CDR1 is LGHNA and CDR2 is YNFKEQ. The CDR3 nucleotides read TGTGCCAGCAGCCAAGATCCGTTGCAGGGCGGCACTGAAGCTTTCTTT. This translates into CASSQDPLQGGTEAFF.

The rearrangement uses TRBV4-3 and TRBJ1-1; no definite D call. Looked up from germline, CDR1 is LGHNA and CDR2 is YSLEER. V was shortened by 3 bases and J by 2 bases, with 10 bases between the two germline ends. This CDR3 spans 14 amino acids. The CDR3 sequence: CASSQAGFNTEAFF. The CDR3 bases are TGCGCCAGCAGCCAGGCCGGGTTTAACACTGAAGCTTTCTTT.

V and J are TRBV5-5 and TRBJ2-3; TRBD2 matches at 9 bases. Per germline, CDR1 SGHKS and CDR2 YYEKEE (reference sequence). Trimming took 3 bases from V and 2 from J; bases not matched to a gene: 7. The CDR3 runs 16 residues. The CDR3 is CASSSPSGGNTDTQYF. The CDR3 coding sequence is TGTGCCAGCAGCTCCCCGAGCGGGGGGAACACAGATACGCAGTATTTT.

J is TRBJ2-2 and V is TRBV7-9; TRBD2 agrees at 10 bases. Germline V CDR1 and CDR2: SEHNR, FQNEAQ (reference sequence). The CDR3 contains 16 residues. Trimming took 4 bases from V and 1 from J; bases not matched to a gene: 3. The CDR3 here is CASSSLAGGNTGELFF. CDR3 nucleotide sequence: TGTGCCAGCAGCTCATTAGCGGGGGGGAACACCGGGGAGCTGTTTTTT.

This chain's CDR3 is CASSLDGYRESYNEQFF. The CDR3 DNA sequence: TGTGCCAGCAGCTTAGATGGTTACAGGGAATCCTACAATGAGCAGTTCTTC. This chain joins TRBV11-2 and TRBJ2-1; possibly TRBD1 for D (6 bases). Germline CDR1 and CDR2: SGHAT and FQNNGV. Between the trimmed V and J ends, which lost 0 bases and 1 base, there was a span of 13 bases. This CDR3 region has 17 residues.

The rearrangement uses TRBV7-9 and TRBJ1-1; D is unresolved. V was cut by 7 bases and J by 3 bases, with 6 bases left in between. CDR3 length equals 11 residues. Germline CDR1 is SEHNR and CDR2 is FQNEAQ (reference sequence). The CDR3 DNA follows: TGTGCCAGCACCCCAGACACTGAAGCTTTCTTT. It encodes CASTPDTEAFF.

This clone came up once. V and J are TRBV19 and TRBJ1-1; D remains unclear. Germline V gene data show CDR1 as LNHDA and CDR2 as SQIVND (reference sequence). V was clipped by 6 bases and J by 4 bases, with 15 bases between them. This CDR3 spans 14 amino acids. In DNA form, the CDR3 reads TGTGCCAGTAGCCGGGGAGGAATTGGCACTGAAGCTTTCTTT. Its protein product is CASSRGGIGTEAFF.

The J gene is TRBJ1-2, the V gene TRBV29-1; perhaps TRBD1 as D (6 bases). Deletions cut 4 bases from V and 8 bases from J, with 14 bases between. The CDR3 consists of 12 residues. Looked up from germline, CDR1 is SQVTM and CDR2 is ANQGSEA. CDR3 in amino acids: CSVVGAGRGYTF. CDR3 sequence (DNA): TGCAGCGTTGTGGGGGCAGGGAGAGGCTACACCTTC.

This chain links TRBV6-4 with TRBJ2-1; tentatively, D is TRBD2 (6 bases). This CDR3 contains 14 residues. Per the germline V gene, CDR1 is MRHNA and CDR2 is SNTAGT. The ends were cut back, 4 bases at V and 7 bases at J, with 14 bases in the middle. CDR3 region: CASSVGGGVNEQFF. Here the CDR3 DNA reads TGTGCCAGCAGTGTGGGGGGTGGTGTAAATGAGCAGTTCTTC.

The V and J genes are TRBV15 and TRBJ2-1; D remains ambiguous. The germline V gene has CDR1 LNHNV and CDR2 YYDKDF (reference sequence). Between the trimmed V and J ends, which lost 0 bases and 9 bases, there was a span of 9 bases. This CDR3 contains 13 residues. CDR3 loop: CATSRDPATEQFF. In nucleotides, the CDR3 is TGTGCCACCAGCAGAGATCCAGCGACTGAGCAGTTCTTC.

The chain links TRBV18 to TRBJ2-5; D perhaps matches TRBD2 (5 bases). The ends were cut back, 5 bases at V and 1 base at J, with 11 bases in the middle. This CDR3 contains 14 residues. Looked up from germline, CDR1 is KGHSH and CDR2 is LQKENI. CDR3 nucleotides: TGTGCCAGCTCAGCATCCGGGATCCAAGAGACCCAGTACTTC. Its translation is CASSASGIQETQYF.

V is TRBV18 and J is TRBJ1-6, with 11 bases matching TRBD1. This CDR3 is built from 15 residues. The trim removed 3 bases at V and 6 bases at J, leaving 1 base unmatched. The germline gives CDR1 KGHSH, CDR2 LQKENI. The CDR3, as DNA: TGTGCCAGCTCACCCGGACAGGGGGCTAATTCACCCCTCCACTTT. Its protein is CASSPGQGANSPLHF.

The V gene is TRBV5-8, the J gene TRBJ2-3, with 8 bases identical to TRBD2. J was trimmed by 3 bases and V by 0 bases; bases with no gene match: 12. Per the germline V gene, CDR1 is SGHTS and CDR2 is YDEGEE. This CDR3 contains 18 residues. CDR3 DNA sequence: TGTGCCAGCAGCTTGGGATGGCGCTCTCCGGGGGGGACAGATACGCAGTATTTT. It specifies CASSLGWRSPGGTDTQYF. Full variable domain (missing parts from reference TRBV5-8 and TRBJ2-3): EAGVTQSPTHLIKTRGQQATLRCSPISGHTSVYWYQQALGLGLQFLLWYDEGEERNRGNFPPRFSGRQFPNYSSELNVNALELEDSALYLCASSLGWRSPGGTDTQYFGPGTRLTVL.

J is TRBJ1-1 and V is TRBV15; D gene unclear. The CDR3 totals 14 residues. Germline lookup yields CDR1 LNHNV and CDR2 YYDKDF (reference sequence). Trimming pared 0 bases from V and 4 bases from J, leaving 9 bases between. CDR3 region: CATSRDRVGTEAFF. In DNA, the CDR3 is TGTGCCACCAGCAGAGATCGGGTCGGCACTGAAGCTTTCTTT.

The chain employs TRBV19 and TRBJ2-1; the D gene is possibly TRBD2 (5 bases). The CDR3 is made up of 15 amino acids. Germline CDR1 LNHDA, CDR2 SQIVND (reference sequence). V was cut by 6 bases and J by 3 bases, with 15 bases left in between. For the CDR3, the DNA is TGTGCCAGTAGGACCCCGGGAACGAACTACAATGAGCAGTTCTTC. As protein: CASRTPGTNYNEQFF.

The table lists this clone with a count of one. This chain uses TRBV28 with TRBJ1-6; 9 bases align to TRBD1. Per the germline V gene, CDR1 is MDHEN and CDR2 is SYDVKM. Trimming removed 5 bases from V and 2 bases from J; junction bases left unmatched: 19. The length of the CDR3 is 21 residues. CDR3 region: CASSVPKKDRGGYAYNSPLHF. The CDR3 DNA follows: TGTGCCAGCAGTGTTCCGAAGAAGGACAGGGGCGGGTATGCCTATAATTCACCCCTCCACTTT. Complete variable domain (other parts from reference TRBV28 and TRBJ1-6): DVKVTQSSRYLVKRTGEKVFLECVQDMDHENMFWYRQDPGLGLRLIYFSYDVKMKEKGDIPEGYSVSREKKERFSLILESASTNQTSMYLCASSVPKKDRGGYAYNSPLHFGNGTRLTVT.

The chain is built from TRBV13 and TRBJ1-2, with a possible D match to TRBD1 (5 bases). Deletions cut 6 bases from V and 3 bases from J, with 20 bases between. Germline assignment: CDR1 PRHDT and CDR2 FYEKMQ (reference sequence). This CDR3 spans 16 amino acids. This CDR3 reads CASRHPGTGGDYGYTF. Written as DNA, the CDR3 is TGTGCCAGCAGACACCCGGGGACGGGGGGAGACTATGGCTACACCTTC.

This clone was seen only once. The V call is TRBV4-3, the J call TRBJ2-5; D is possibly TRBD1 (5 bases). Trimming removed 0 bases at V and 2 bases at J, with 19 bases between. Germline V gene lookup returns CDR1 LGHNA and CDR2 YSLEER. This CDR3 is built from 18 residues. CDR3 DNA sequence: TGCGCCAGCAGCCAAGAAATCGCCCAGGGAAGGTCTCAAGAGACCCAGTACTTC. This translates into CASSQEIAQGRSQETQYF.